The 8 T cell receptor beta chains given below trace back to one sample, sequenced in a study of cytomegalovirus exposure and HLA in healthy donors. The method was immunoSEQ multiplex PCR; TCRdb's version includes in-frame clones alone and lacks a portion of them. The repertoire holds roughly 130,000 clones, with under 90% as singletons. The specimen sequenced was PBMCs. These receptors all stem from a man younger than 40 in good health and CMV-seronegative.

The V and J genes are TRBV21-1 and TRBJ1-6; TRBD1, the D gene given by the table, was not confirmed from the DNA. TRBV21-1 corresponds to a pseudogene. This CDR3 is 17 amino acids long. The CDR3 reads CASSKGSGTGPNSPLHF. CDR3 in DNA: TGTGCCAGCAGCAAAGGTTCCGGGACAGGCCCCAATTCACCCCTCCACTTT.

This chain connects TRBV10-3 to TRBJ1-2; TRBD1 agrees at 8 bases. With V trimmed by 9 bases and J by 4 bases, 7 bases remained unmatched. Per germline, CDR1 ENHRY and CDR2 SYGVKD. This CDR3 is built from 13 residues. CDR3 sequence: CAIEGQGAYGYTF. In DNA, the CDR3 is TGTGCCATTGAGGGGCAGGGGGCCTATGGCTACACCTTC.

The V and J genes are TRBV6-5 and TRBJ1-1, with D uncertain. This CDR3 is 13 amino acids long. V gave up 0 bases and J gave up 6 bases, with 8 bases separating them. Germline lookup yields CDR1 MNHEY and CDR2 SVGAGI. The CDR3 coding sequence is TGTGCCAGCAGTTACTCGACGGGATCTGAAGCTTTCTTT. Translated, it gives CASSYSTGSEAFF.

The chain combines TRBV6-5 with TRBJ2-7; 8 positions match TRBD2. Trimming at V came to 1 base and at J to 5 bases, leaving 4 bases not matched to a gene. Germline-derived CDR1 and CDR2 are MNHEY and SVGAGI. The CDR3 extends over 14 amino acids. The CDR3 coding sequence is TGTGCCAGCAGTTACTATCCGGGGGGGGACGAGCAGTACTTC. This gives the protein CASSYYPGGDEQYF.

V and J are TRBV7-9 and TRBJ2-2; possibly TRBD1 for D (5 bases). Looked up from germline, CDR1 is SEHNR and CDR2 is FQNEAQ (reference sequence). This CDR3 spans 19 amino acids. Trimming removed 7 bases at V and 0 bases at J, with 24 bases between. The CDR3 protein is CASTQRGGPMFANTGELFF. In DNA, the CDR3 is TGTGCCAGCACCCAAAGGGGCGGACCAATGTTCGCGAACACCGGGGAGCTGTTTTTT.

The chain employs TRBV28 and TRBJ2-7, with a tentative D call TRBD2 (5 bases). Germline V CDR1 and CDR2: MDHEN, SYDVKM. V lost 6 bases and J lost 6, with 12 bases in between. The CDR3 length is 12 residues. The DNA of the CDR3 is TGTGCCAGCAGGTACCGGGAAGGCGAGCAGTACTTC. Translated, it gives CASRYREGEQYF.

V gene TRBV10-3 combines with J gene TRBJ1-5; no clear D gene. The V gene's germline CDR1 is ENHRY and CDR2 SYGVKD. The CDR3 is 14 amino acids. V lost 6 bases to trimming and J lost 1 base, with 10 bases between them. Here the CDR3 reads CAISAAGSNQPQHF. Written as DNA, the CDR3 is TGTGCCATCAGCGCCGCAGGCAGCAATCAGCCCCAGCATTTT.

The V gene is TRBV5-1, the J gene TRBJ2-7, with TRBD2 matching 7 bases. The junction had 7 bases not matched to a gene; V was cut back by 5 bases and J by 2 bases. CDR3 length: 14 residues. Germline V lookup: CDR1 SGHRS, CDR2 YFSETQ. CDR3 sequence reads: CASSRTGGTYEQYF. Written as DNA, the CDR3 is TGCGCCAGCAGTAGAACGGGGGGAACCTACGAGCAGTACTTC.